This TCR beta chain was retrieved from a study of radiotherapy plus CTLA-4 blockade in lung cancer. Some clones are missing from TCRdb's copy, which holds only in-frame ones; the method was immunoSEQ multiplex PCR. This table holds approximately 33,000 clones, 70% to 80% found once. Notes on this clone: Its cognate antigen is unknown.

The V gene's germline CDR1 is SEHNR and CDR2 FQNEAQ (reference sequence). There are 13 residues in the CDR3. V lost 5 bases, J lost 4 bases, and 11 bases lay in between. Study results and limitations: After treatment with radiotherapy plus ipilimumab, TCR clones that came from the tumor expanded in blood.

V gene TRBV7-9 combines with J gene TRBJ1-2, with a tentative D call TRBD1 (6 bases). This clonotype was obtained from a human donor with non-small cell lung cancer who had stable disease on radiotherapy plus ipilimumab. Source: peripheral blood, taken from a patient treated with radiotherapy plus ipilimumab. CDR3 sequence: CASSGDRLYGYTF. In nucleotides, the CDR3 is TGTGCCAGCAGCGGAGACAGGCTCTATGGCTACACCTTC.